These 9 T cell receptor beta chains share one sample of origin, sequenced in a study of cytomegalovirus exposure and HLA in healthy donors. PCR used 60 Vbeta primers and 13 Jbeta primers. Produced via immunoSEQ multiplex PCR; TCRdb's table is partial and in-frame only. The sample has 50,000 to 60,000 clones, and its top ten clones hold approximately 10%. The sequenced sample consisted of PBMCs. Receptors originate from a woman aged 50 to 65 in good health and CMV-seropositive.

V is TRBV4-1 and J is TRBJ2-1; D is ambiguous. Germline V gene data show CDR1 as MGHRA and CDR2 as YSYEKL. V was shortened by 4 bases and J by 0 bases, with 10 bases between the two germline ends. CDR3 length equals 15 residues. The CDR3 sequence is CASSREVSSYNEQFF. CDR3 sequence (DNA): TGCGCCAGCAGCCGAGAGGTGAGCTCCTACAATGAGCAGTTCTTC.

This sequence joins TRBV23-1 and TRBJ1-5; 10 bases match TRBD1. TRBV23-1 is an ORF for which the function is uncertain. V lost 8 bases, J lost 6 bases, and 10 bases stayed unmatched. The CDR3 is 15 residues long. DNA of the CDR3: TGCGCCAGCGAAGACAGGGGGCAGAGGAGTCAGCCCCAGCATTTT. Its protein is CASEDRGQRSQPQHF.

The rearrangement joins TRBV6-1 to TRBJ2-1, with 8 bases lining up with TRBD1. The CDR3 consists of 14 residues. CDR1 MNHNS and CDR2 SASEGT come from the germline V gene. J gave up 3 bases and V 8 bases, and 6 bases lay outside the gene matches. CDR3 sequence reads: CASLGTGFYNEQFF. As DNA, the CDR3 is TGTGCCAGCCTCGGGACAGGATTCTACAATGAGCAGTTCTTC.

The chain couples TRBV9 to TRBJ2-5; TRBD1 aligns across 7 bases. Looked up from germline, CDR1 is SGDLS and CDR2 is YYNGEE. This CDR3 is 14 amino acids long. V lost 0 bases to trimming and J lost 5 bases; unmatched junction nucleotides: 4. CDR3 in amino acids: CASSVVGRGETQYF. For the CDR3, the DNA is TGTGCCAGCAGCGTAGTCGGCAGGGGGGAGACCCAGTACTTC. The entire variable domain, with the rest obtained from reference TRBV9 and TRBJ2-5, is as follows: DSGVTQTPKHLITATGQRVTLRCSPRSGDLSVYWYQQSLDQGLQFLIQYYNGEERAKGNILERFSAQQFPDLHSELNLSSLELGDSALYFCASSVVGRGETQYFGPGTRLLVL.

The chain has TRBV4-2 and TRBJ2-1; 7 bases line up with TRBD2. This CDR3 spans 16 amino acids. Germline V lookup: CDR1 LGHNA, CDR2 YNFKEQ. V lost 4 bases, J lost 0 bases, and 6 bases stayed unmatched. Here the CDR3 DNA reads TGTGCCAGCAGCCTCTATGAGCGGGACTCCTACAATGAGCAGTTCTTC. Amino acids: CASSLYERDSYNEQFF.

The V gene is TRBV7-6, the J gene TRBJ2-1, with D tentatively TRBD2 (5 bases). V was cut by 5 bases and J by 4 bases, with 9 bases left in between. CDR3 length: 13 residues. In germline, CDR1 is SGHVS, CDR2 FNYEAQ. In nucleotides, the CDR3 is TGTGCCAGCAGCGCGACTACATACAATGAGCAGTTCTTC. Translation gives CASSATTYNEQFF.

The rearrangement joins TRBV5-5 to TRBJ1-4; the match to TRBD1 covers 8 bases. This CDR3 contains 14 residues. V was clipped by 4 bases and J by 8 bases; unmatched bases: 7. From germline, CDR1 is SGHKS and CDR2 YYEKEE (reference sequence). The CDR3 DNA reads as TGTGCCAGCAGCGGGACAGGAGCGGGGGAAAAACTGTTTTTT. Amino acid sequence: CASSGTGAGEKLFF.

The chain has TRBV18 and TRBJ1-4; 8 positions agree with TRBD1. V lost 0 bases to trimming and J lost 10 bases; unmatched junction nucleotides: 10. The length of the CDR3 is 16 residues. Germline loops: CDR1 KGHSH, CDR2 LQKENI. CDR3 protein: CASSPPGQGMRGKLFF. CDR3 in DNA: TGTGCCAGCTCACCACCTGGACAGGGTATGAGGGGAAAACTGTTTTTT. The full variable domain, its missing parts supplied by reference TRBV18 and TRBJ1-4, is NAGVMQNPRHLVRRRGQEARLRCSPMKGHSHVYWYRQLPEEGLKFMVYLQKENIIDESGMPKERFSAEFPKEGPSILRIQQVVRGDSAAYFCASSPPGQGMRGKLFFGSGTQLSVL.

The chain carries TRBV28 and TRBJ2-5; 7 nucleotides agree with TRBD1. The V and J ends lost 3 bases and 1 base, in that order; junction bases with no gene match: 5. CDR1 and CDR2 (germline): MDHEN, SYDVKM. This CDR3 spans 15 amino acids. The DNA of the CDR3 is TGTGCCAGCAGTTTCACGGGGACAGCCCAAGAGACCCAGTACTTC. Amino acid sequence: CASSFTGTAQETQYF.